Given below is one T cell receptor (beta chain) in context. The antigen is undetermined. The junction differs from germline at one of its ends, possibly a read error. RNA was extracted from bulk tissue without any cell sorting. This non-tumor lung sample came from over 3 cm beyond the tumor edge. Between August and November 2014, newly diagnosed, chemotherapy-naive lung cancer patients underwent thoracic surgery in China. This sample is drawn from a study of tumor and adjacent non-tumor tissue in lung cancer. On the study more broadly: On average, productive TCRbeta reads reached some 4.4 million per sample.

Study results and limitations: TCR diversity was significantly greater in tumor than normal lung tissue. Higher tumor TCR diversity was associated with shorter survival.

This CDR3 is 19 amino acids long. TCRbeta libraries were built with three rounds of nested PCR, modified from ARM-PCR. TCRdb called the multiplex PCR reads again in MiXCR, with one record for every CDR3 protein. The sample includes about 110,000 distinct CDR3 sequences, over 55% of them seen just once. The genes are TRBV12-3 or TRBV12-4 and TRBJ2-2, with 10 positions matching TRBD2. The sequencing sample was made of distant non-tumor lung tissue. The sequence came from a man aged 55 to 70 with non-small cell lung cancer. CDR3 residues: CASYLTFGSSGSYTEELFF. DNA of the CDR3: TGTGCCAGCTATCTTACATTCGGGTCTAGCGGGAGTTATACCGAGGAGCTGTTTTTT.